This TCR beta chain was found in a study of T cell responses to AZD1222 COVID-19 vaccine. Germline V gene sequence: CDR1 MNHEY, CDR2 SMNVEV (reference sequence). The CDR3 loop spans 15 amino acids. J was trimmed by 2 bases and V by 4 bases; bases with no gene match: 6. Produced via immunoSEQ multiplex PCR; TCRdb's table is partial and in-frame only. The sample consists of 80,000 to 90,000 clones, around nine tenths of them appearing once. The receptor's source is an adult who received the AZD1222 COVID-19 vaccine. The sample was peripheral blood, taken 28 days after the second AZD1222 dose. The V gene is TRBV27, the J gene TRBJ2-7; TRBD1 agrees at 9 bases. As DNA, the CDR3 is TGTGCCAGCAGTTATGGACAGGGGCATACCTACGAGCAGTACTTC. Translated: CASSYGQGHTYEQYF.